This passage covers 22 T cell receptor beta chains from one sample sequenced in a study of OX40 agonist ivuxolimab in advanced cancers. Only in-frame clones appear in the TCRdb table, and some are missing; sequencing was by immunoSEQ multiplex PCR. The top ten hold roughly 10% of the sample, which has about 36,000 clones, 79% seen once. The sample consisted of CD4+ or CD8+ T cells sorted from blood, taken in a trial of the OX40 agonist ivuxolimab. These receptors were obtained from an adult with an advanced solid tumor such as melanoma, head and neck, liver or kidney cancer.

Remarks on this clone: Other DNA sequences of this sample code for an identical CDR3. The rearrangement uses TRBV7-9 and TRBJ1-1; no clear D. CDR1 is SEHNR, CDR2 FQNEAQ, per germline (reference sequence). The V end was cut by 0 bases, the J end by 5 bases, with 4 bases between. The CDR3 loop spans 12 amino acids. The DNA of the CDR3 is TGTGCCAGCAGCTTAGCAGGTACTGAAGCTTTCTTT. This translates into CASSLAGTEAFF.

This clone was seen more than once but under ten times. In DNA, the CDR3 is TGCGCCAGCAGCTTGGCGGGGCAGGACTTATTTGAGCAGTTCTTC. Translation: CASSLAGQDLFEQFF. The chain joins TRBV5-1 to TRBJ2-1; either TRBD1 or TRBD2 may fit D (5 bases each). V lost 0 bases and J lost 9, with 16 bases in between. CDR1 SGHRS and CDR2 YFSETQ come from the germline V gene. The CDR3 length is 15 residues. The entire variable domain, with the rest obtained from reference TRBV5-1 and TRBJ2-1, is as follows: KAGVTQTPRYLIKTRGQQVTLSCSPISGHRSVSWYQQTPGQGLQFLFEYFSETQRNKGNFPGRFSGRQFSNSRSEMNVSTLELGDSALYLCASSLAGQDLFEQFFGPGTRLTVL.

In regard to this clone: A read error may explain this, as a much larger clone is one base away. This chain uses TRBV27 with TRBJ2-7; D call uncertain. V lost 5 bases and J lost 9, with 20 bases in between. CDR1 and CDR2 from the germline V gene are MNHEY and SMNVEV (reference sequence). CDR3 length: 14 amino acids. CDR3 nucleotide sequence: TGTGCCAGCAGTCCACGGCCGACCCATCGCGGGCAGTACTTC. Encoded protein: CASSPRPTHRGQYF.

The J gene is TRBJ2-7, the V gene TRBV5-6; 8 nucleotides line up with TRBD2. Germline CDR1 reads SGHDT; CDR2 reads YYEEEE. Trimming cost V 1 base and J 2 bases; bases outside gene matches: 2. CDR3 length equals 14 residues. The CDR3 nucleotides are TGTGCCAGCAGCTTGTCAGCGGGGGCCTACGAGCAGTACTTC. It yields the protein CASSLSAGAYEQYF.

CDR3 in amino acids: CASSQAHRLYGYTF. CDR3 DNA: TGCGCCAGCAGCCAAGCCCACCGACTCTATGGCTACACCTTC. This sequence joins TRBV4-1 and TRBJ1-2; no definite D call. In germline, CDR1 is MGHRA, CDR2 YSYEKL. V lost 1 base and J 4 bases, leaving 10 bases between the germline ends. This CDR3 has 14 amino acids.

This clone came up a few times. This chain joins TRBV14 and TRBJ1-1, with D possibly matching TRBD1 (6 bases). Germline V gene lookup returns CDR1 SGHDN and CDR2 FVKESK. CDR3 size: 19 residues. V lost 4 bases and J lost 1, with 25 bases in between. The CDR3 here is CASSLEVGQNIYQNTEAFF. In nucleotides, the CDR3 is TGTGCCAGCAGCCTAGAAGTCGGACAGAATATCTACCAGAACACTGAAGCTTTCTTT.

The V call is TRBV7-9, the J call TRBJ2-1; 9 bases agree with TRBD2. After removal of 5 bases from V and 5 bases from J, the junction contained 13 bases not matched to a gene. CDR1 is SEHNR and CDR2 is FQNEAQ in the germline V gene (reference sequence). The CDR3 is 17 residues long. The CDR3 sequence: CASSPWGRLAVNNEQFF. The CDR3 DNA reads as TGTGCCAGCAGCCCCTGGGGACGACTAGCGGTGAACAATGAGCAGTTCTTC. The full variable domain, its missing parts supplied by reference TRBV7-9 and TRBJ2-1, is DTGVSQNPRHKITKRGQNVTFRCDPISEHNRLYWYRQTLGQGPEFLTYFQNEAQLEKSRLLSDRFSAERPKGSFSTLEIQRTEQGDSAMYLCASSPWGRLAVNNEQFFGPGTRLTVL.

CDR3 protein: CASSQDEGKGNYGYTF. In DNA, the CDR3 is TGTGCCAGCAGCCAAGACGAAGGGAAAGGAAACTATGGCTACACCTTC. The chain links TRBV4-2 to TRBJ1-2, with D unclear. V was cut by 0 bases and J by 2 bases, with 13 bases left in between. Germline-derived CDR1 and CDR2 are LGHNA and YNFKEQ. The CDR3 has 16 amino acids.

The rearrangement uses TRBV5-4 and TRBJ1-2; no clear D gene. V shed 0 bases and J shed 4 bases, with 16 bases lying between them. CDR3 size: 16 residues. Per the germline V gene, CDR1 is SGHNT and CDR2 is YYREEE (reference sequence). The CDR3 DNA is TGTGCCAGCAGCTTGGCCGGGTCGGGGAGAGGCTATGGCTACACCTTC. It yields the protein CASSLAGSGRGYGYTF.

V usage is TRBV5-1 and J usage is TRBJ1-6, with 10 bases aligning to TRBD1. Germline V gene data show CDR1 as SGHRS and CDR2 as YFSETQ. Germline trimming cut 4 bases from V and 7 bases from J; bases unmatched to any gene: 5. The CDR3 spans 15 residues. The CDR3 protein is CASSRDRGGNSPLHF. CDR3 nucleotide sequence: TGCGCCAGCAGCCGGGACAGGGGAGGAAATTCACCCCTCCACTTT.

This clone has a handful of counts. The rearrangement links TRBV10-3 to TRBJ1-4, with 7 bases that match TRBD1. The CDR3 is made up of 13 amino acids. Germline values: CDR1 ENHRY, CDR2 SYGVKD. Losses at the gene ends were 10 bases for V and 4 bases for J; bases not matched to a gene: 6. CDR3 loop: CATGTADNEKLFF. The CDR3 DNA is TGTGCCACCGGGACAGCCGATAATGAAAAACTGTTTTTT.

The chain carries TRBV9 and TRBJ1-4; no clear D. Trimming pared 0 bases from V and 4 bases from J, leaving 10 bases between. The germline gives CDR1 SGDLS, CDR2 YYNGEE. The CDR3 has 15 residues. The CDR3 DNA follows: TGTGCCAGCAGCGTAGGGGTGGTCCTTAATGAAAAACTGTTTTTT. The encoded protein is CASSVGVVLNEKLFF.

CDR3 sequence: CASSYSAGNEGTEAFF. The CDR3 region has the DNA TGTGCCAGCAGTTACTCGGCCGGGAACGAGGGAACTGAAGCTTTCTTT. V gene TRBV6-5 combines with J gene TRBJ1-1; the D is unclear. V was shortened by 0 bases and J by 5 bases, with 16 bases between the two germline ends. From germline, CDR1 is MNHEY and CDR2 SVGAGI. The CDR3 runs to 16 residues.

J is TRBJ1-1 and V is TRBV10-3; 8 bases line up with TRBD1. V dropped 0 bases and J dropped 4; count of bases not matched to a gene: 4. This CDR3 comprises 15 residues. Germline assignment: CDR1 ENHRY and CDR2 SYGVKD. As DNA, the CDR3 is TGTGCCATCAGTGAGTCGAACAGGGGGGTCACTGAAGCTTTCTTT. Translated, it gives CAISESNRGVTEAFF.

The J gene is TRBJ2-5, the V gene TRBV7-3; D is ambiguous. The CDR3 is 14 residues long. Germline V gives CDR1 SGHTA, CDR2 FQGTGA. V lost 2 bases, J lost 1 base, and 8 bases lay in between. The chain's CDR3 is CASSLSASQETQYF. CDR3 bases: TGTGCCAGCAGCTTATCGGCTAGCCAAGAGACCCAGTACTTC.

V usage is TRBV7-6 and J usage is TRBJ2-7; 9 positions match TRBD2. The CDR3 consists of 16 residues. Germline CDR1 is SGHVS and CDR2 is FNYEAQ. V lost 1 base and J lost 4; bases outside the gene matches: 8. The CDR3 DNA reads as TGTGCCAGCAGCTTAGGCGGGCGGGGGGGCCTTTACGAGCAGTACTTC. It specifies CASSLGGRGGLYEQYF.

The chain uses TRBV5-1 and TRBJ1-6, with no clear D. Trimming shortened V by 0 bases and J by 1 base, and 8 bases separated the two germline ends. The CDR3 runs to 16 residues. CDR1 and CDR2 (germline): SGHRS, YFSETQ. The CDR3 nucleotides read TGCGCCAGCAGCTTGGAAGGCGGGTCCTATAATTCACCCCTCCACTTT. It codes for CASSLEGGSYNSPLHF.

The V and J genes are TRBV14 and TRBJ1-3; perhaps TRBD1 as D (5 bases). With 2 bases removed from V and 4 bases from J, the gap between germline ends came to 15 bases. CDR1 and CDR2 from the germline V gene are SGHDN and FVKESK. The CDR3 spans 16 residues. In DNA, the CDR3 is TGTGCCAGCAGCCAACAGGGTGCCCTTCTCGGAAACACCATATATTTT. This encodes CASSQQGALLGNTIYF.

This clone came up a few times. The chain couples TRBV27 to TRBJ1-2, with D hard to call. CDR3 size: 13 residues. V lost 3 bases and J 6 bases, leaving 11 bases between the germline ends. CDR1 and CDR2 (germline): MNHEY, SMNVEV (reference sequence). The CDR3 loop is CASSFPFPNGYTF. CDR3 sequence (DNA): TGTGCCAGCAGTTTCCCATTCCCGAATGGCTACACCTTC.

This chain connects TRBV5-1 to TRBJ1-2, with D perhaps TRBD1 (5 bases). V was pared by 2 bases and J by 7 bases, with 15 bases between. In germline, CDR1 is SGHRS, CDR2 YFSETQ. The CDR3 loop spans 14 amino acids. CDR3 amino acids: CASSLGGAGSGYTF. DNA of the CDR3: TGCGCCAGCAGCTTAGGAGGGGCAGGGTCTGGCTACACCTTC.

In DNA, the CDR3 is TGCAGTGCAGGGAGTGGGTCACCCCTCCACTTT. The encoded protein is CSAGSGSPLHF. The chain combines TRBV20-1 with TRBJ1-6; D ambiguous. The V gene's germline CDR1 is DFQATT and CDR2 SNEGSKA (reference sequence). The CDR3 is 11 residues long. Trimming took off 6 bases at V and 10 bases at J, with 10 bases between the two ends.

The J gene is TRBJ2-5, the V gene TRBV13; 10 bases match TRBD2. Germline V CDR1 and CDR2: PRHDT, FYEKMQ (reference sequence). There are 17 residues in the CDR3. V lost 3 bases, J lost 5 bases, and 12 bases stayed unmatched. The CDR3 region is CASSFNLAGALGETQYF. Written as DNA, the CDR3 is TGTGCCAGCAGCTTTAATCTAGCGGGGGCCCTAGGGGAGACCCAGTACTTC.